This TCR beta chain is drawn from a study of T cell responses to AZD1222 COVID-19 vaccine. V was cut by 5 bases and J by 2 bases, with 16 bases left in between. Germline V CDR1 and CDR2: GTSNPN, SVGIG (reference sequence). The CDR3 has 15 residues. Some clones are missing from TCRdb's copy, which holds only in-frame ones; the method was immunoSEQ multiplex PCR. Of approximately 110,000 clones listed, under 95% are singletons. Findings and caveats of the study: The repertoires were collected only after the peak T cell response. Vaccine-associated CD4 TCRs spanned spike, dominant at 160-218 and 743-854. The study reported that nearly half of spike-specific TCRs target unmutated variant regions.

About this clone itself: What it recognizes is unknown.

Material: peripheral blood, obtained on day 0 of AZD1222 vaccination. The chain has TRBV30 and TRBJ1-5, with D maybe TRBD1 (6 bases). The TCR was taken from an adult in good health. The chain's CDR3 is CAWYRGGGGNQPQHF. The CDR3 DNA reads TGTGCCTGGTACCGAGGGGGTGGCGGCAATCAGCCCCAGCATTTT.